This record looks at one T cell receptor (beta chain) sequence and its context. What it binds is unknown. The sample originates from a study of PD-1 blockade in classical Hodgkin lymphoma. Study-wide findings and caveats: A reduction in baseline TCR diversity was reportedly seen in newly diagnosed patients relative to healthy donors. Patients who began taking nivolumab under 1 year after ASCT were left out.

There was relapse after autologous stem cell transplantation in every patient, and there was variation in brentuximab vedotin exposure. By magnetic negative selection, CD4+ T cells were purified from thawed PBMCs. Some clones are missing from TCRdb's copy, which holds only in-frame ones; the method was immunoSEQ multiplex PCR. The data contain 26,000 or so clones, roughly 80% of them singletons. There are 15 residues in the CDR3. Looked up from germline, CDR1 is MNHEY and CDR2 is SVGAGI. With 2 bases clipped from V and 6 bases from J, the junction kept 7 bases outside the gene matches. The receptor was isolated from a human donor with classical Hodgkin lymphoma. The J gene is TRBJ1-1, the V gene TRBV6-5, with 9 bases identical to TRBD1. Here the sequenced sample was CD4+ T cells from blood, taken at baseline. In DNA form, the CDR3 reads TGTGCCAGCAGTTACACACCGGACAGGGGAGCTGAAGCTTTCTTT. It specifies CASSYTPDRGAEAFF.